This T cell receptor (beta chain) originates from a study of cytomegalovirus exposure and HLA in healthy donors. Across the study: The study placed less than 90% of its 350 to 400 genotyped donors in the Caucasian-associated ancestry cluster. Notes on the study in general: With DRB1 most and HLA-C fewest, TCR association rates differed between HLA loci in a later analysis.

PCR involved 60 Vbeta and 13 Jbeta primers. Study processing details: Later, roughly 86 million unique TCR beta chains were counted in an analysis, and about 10 million of them were shared. Here immunoSEQ multiplex PCR was the method, and the copy in TCRdb shows in-frame clones only, minus some. D and trimming come from the DNA, and the V and J calls and clone size come from that table. The sample lists roughly 73,000 clones, about four fifths occurring once. About this clone: Its antigen remains unidentified.

The germline gives CDR1 MGHRA, CDR2 YSYEKL. The CDR3 is 16 residues long. Trimming removed 1 base at V and 4 bases at J, with 16 bases between. The genes are TRBV4-1 and TRBJ1-1; a possible D gene is TRBD1 (5 bases). The source is a woman in her fifties or sixties in good health and CMV-seronegative. The sample comprised PBMCs. The CDR3 nucleotides read TGCGCCAGCAGCCAAGTTTTTGGCGGGGGTAGCACTGAAGCTTTCTTT. This translates into CASSQVFGGGSTEAFF.